This T cell receptor beta chain was sequenced in a study of blood T cells in healthy people across ages. The study's findings and limits: Across the age range, TCR beta diversity per million T cells fell in a roughly linear way.

This clonotype has just one count. Its antigen is unidentified. The CDR3 length is 14 residues. Germline V CDR1 and CDR2: MNHEY, SVGAGI. Trimming left V 6 bases short and J 11 bases short, with 22 bases between. Using a J-beta primer mix together with a sample-barcoded 5' primer, a second PCR was run for roughly 6 to 12 cycles. TCRdb re-called the 5' RACE reads through MiXCR, storing one row per CDR3 protein. The top ten clones hold 0.75% of a sample with some 1,000,000 distinct CDR3 sequences, about 25% of them seen once. The people who gave samples were healthy Caucasians from Russia, aged roughly 6 to 100. These records were also assigned to another study, of T cells of mothers and their children.

Sequencing input: blood. The chain joins TRBV6-5 to TRBJ1-1; D possibly corresponds to TRBD1 (5 bases). This sequence originates from a girl between 2 and 10 years old in good health. CDR3 sequence reads: CASSLSGDLRLAFF. The CDR3 region has the DNA TGTGCCAGCAGCCTTTCCGGGGACTTAAGATTGGCTTTCTTT.